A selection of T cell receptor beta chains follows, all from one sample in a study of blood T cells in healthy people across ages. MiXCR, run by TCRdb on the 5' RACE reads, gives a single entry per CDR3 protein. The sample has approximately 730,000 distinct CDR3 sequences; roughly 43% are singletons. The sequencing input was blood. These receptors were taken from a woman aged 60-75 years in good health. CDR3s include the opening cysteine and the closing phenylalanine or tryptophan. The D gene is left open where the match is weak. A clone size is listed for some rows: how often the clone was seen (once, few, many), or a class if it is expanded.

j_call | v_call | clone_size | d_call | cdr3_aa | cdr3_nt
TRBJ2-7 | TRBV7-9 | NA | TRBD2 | CASSLLAGATYEQYF | TGTGCCAGCAGCTTATTAGCGGGAGCTACCTACGAGCAGTACTTC
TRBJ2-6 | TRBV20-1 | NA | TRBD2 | CSARGRGRGSSGANVLTF | TGCAGTGCTAGGGGTAGAGGGCGGGGGTCCTCTGGGGCCAACGTCCTGACTTTC
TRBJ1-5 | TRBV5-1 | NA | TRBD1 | CASSLMGQGSNQPQHF | TGCGCCAGCAGCTTGATGGGACAGGGTAGTAATCAGCCCCAGCATTTT
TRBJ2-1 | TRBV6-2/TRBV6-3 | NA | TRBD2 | CASSSGGALNEQFF | TGTGCCAGCAGTAGCGGGGGGGCGCTCAATGAGCAGTTCTTC
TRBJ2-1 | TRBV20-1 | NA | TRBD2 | CSARDPDGGALNSYNEQFF | TGCAGTGCTAGAGATCCGGACGGGGGGGCCCTTAACTCCTACAATGAGCAGTTCTTC
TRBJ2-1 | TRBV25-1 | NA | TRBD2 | CASSVGTSGRSAYNEQFF | TGTGCCAGCAGTGTGGGGACTAGCGGGAGAAGCGCCTACAATGAGCAGTTCTTC
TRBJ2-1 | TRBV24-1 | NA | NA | CATSDPINSHGTYNEQFF | TGTGCCACCAGTGACCCAATCAACAGTCACGGGACTTACAATGAGCAGTTCTTC
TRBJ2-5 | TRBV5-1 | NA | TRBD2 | CASRSGARGETQYF | TGCGCCAGCAGAAGCGGGGCCAGAGGCGAGACCCAGTACTTC
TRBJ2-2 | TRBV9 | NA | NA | CASSAINTGELFF | TGTGCCAGCAGCGCGATCAACACCGGGGAGCTGTTTTTT
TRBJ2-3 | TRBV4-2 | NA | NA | CASSQDIGGVGGTQYF | TGTGCCAGCAGCCAAGATATTGGGGGAGTAGGAGGTACGCAGTATTTT
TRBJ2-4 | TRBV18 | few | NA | CASSPPSGVKNIQYF | TGTGCCAGCTCACCACCATCAGGGGTTAAAAACATTCAGTACTTC
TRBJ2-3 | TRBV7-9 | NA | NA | CASSFEGITDTQYF | TGTGCCAGCAGCTTTGAGGGGATCACAGATACGCAGTATTTT
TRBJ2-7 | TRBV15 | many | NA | CATSRETAREQYF | TGTGCCACCAGCAGAGAGACAGCGAGAGAGCAGTACTTC
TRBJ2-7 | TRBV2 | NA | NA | CASSAQDLYEQYF | TGTGCCAGCAGTGCACAAGACTTGTACGAGCAGTACTTC
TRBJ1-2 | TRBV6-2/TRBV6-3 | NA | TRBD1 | CASGQGAGGYTF | TGTGCCAGTGGACAGGGGGCTGGTGGCTACACCTTC
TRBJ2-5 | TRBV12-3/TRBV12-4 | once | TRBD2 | CASGGLLQETQYF | TGTGCCTCGGGGGGACTGCTCCAAGAGACCCAGTACTTC
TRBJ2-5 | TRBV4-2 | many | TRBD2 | CASSPGGTIETQYF | TGTGCCAGCAGCCCCGGGGGGACGATAGAGACCCAGTACTTC
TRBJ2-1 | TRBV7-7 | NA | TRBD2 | CASSLTSGVFETQFF | TGTGCCAGCAGCTTGACTAGCGGGGTGTTCGAGACCCAGTTCTTC
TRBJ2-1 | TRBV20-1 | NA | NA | CSARGGAGTYNEQFF | TGCAGTGCTAGGGGCGGTGCGGGTACCTACAATGAGCAGTTCTTC
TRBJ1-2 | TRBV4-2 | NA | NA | CASSQDTGGYGYTF | TGTGCCAGCAGCCAAGATACGGGGGGCTACGGCTACACCTTC
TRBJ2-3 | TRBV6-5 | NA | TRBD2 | CASSYLGTSGKDTQYF | TGTGCCAGCAGTTACTTAGGGACTAGCGGGAAAGATACGCAGTATTTT
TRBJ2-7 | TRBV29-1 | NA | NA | CSVNQAQYF | TGCAGCGTCAATCAAGCCCAGTACTTC